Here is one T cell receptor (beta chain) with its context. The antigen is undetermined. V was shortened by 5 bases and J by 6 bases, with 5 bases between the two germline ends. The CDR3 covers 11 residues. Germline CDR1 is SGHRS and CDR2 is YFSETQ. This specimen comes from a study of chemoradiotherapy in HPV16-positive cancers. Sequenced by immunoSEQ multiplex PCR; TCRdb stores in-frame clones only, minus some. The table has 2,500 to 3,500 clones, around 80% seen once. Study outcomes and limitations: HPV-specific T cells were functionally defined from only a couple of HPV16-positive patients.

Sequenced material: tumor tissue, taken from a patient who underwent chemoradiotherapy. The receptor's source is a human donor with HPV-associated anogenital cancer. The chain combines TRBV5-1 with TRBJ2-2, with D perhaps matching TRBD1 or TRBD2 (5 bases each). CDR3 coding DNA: TGCGCCAGCAGGGGGGCCGGGGAGCTGTTTTTT. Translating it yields CASRGAGELFF.